This paragraph covers one TCR beta chain sequence. The sample originates from a study of cytomegalovirus exposure and HLA in healthy donors. V trimming: 4 bases; J trimming: 8 bases; junction bases outside the gene matches: 7. The CDR3 has 13 amino acids. Per germline, CDR1 MNHEY and CDR2 SVGAGI. Use of 60 Vbeta and 13 Jbeta primers characterized the PCR. Clones were sequenced by immunoSEQ multiplex PCR, and TCRdb holds only the in-frame ones, with some missing. The repertoire holds approximately 44,000 clones, with about nine tenths as singletons. The sequencing input was PBMCs. This chain uses TRBV6-5 with TRBJ1-2; 7 bases match TRBD1. This receptor was obtained from a woman between 40 and 55 years old in good health and CMV-seropositive. CDR3 nucleotides: TGTGCCAGCAGTTCCGACAGGGTTAACGGCTACACCTTC. This codes for CASSSDRVNGYTF.